This T cell receptor (beta chain) was identified during a study of OX40 agonist ivuxolimab in advanced cancers. Across the study: Ivuxolimab, which patients received intravenously every 2 weeks, was dosed at 0.01 to 10 mg/kg. Subjects had a mean age of approximately 60 years, with a range of roughly 20 to 80; less than 90% were male. Previous treatment with anti-PD-1, anti-PD-L1 or anti-CTLA-4 therapy was allowed; 40% had received some.

The CDR3 extends over 14 amino acids. The germline CDR1 and CDR2 sequences are MDHEN and SYDVKM. Trimming took 4 bases from V and 4 from J, leaving 11 bases between them. Concerning this clone itself: Its antigen is still unknown.

Whole-study results and caveats: Individuals who were partial responders at 0.1-3.0 mg/kg had clonal expansion that ranked among the lowest.

Assay: immunoSEQ multiplex PCR; the TCRdb copy retains only in-frame clones and omits some. This sample has tens of thousands of clones, with around 84% found just once. The sequencing here drew on CD4+ or CD8+ T cells sorted from blood, taken in a trial of the OX40 agonist ivuxolimab. This chain connects TRBV28 to TRBJ1-5; maybe TRBD1 (5 bases). This TCR was recovered from an adult with an advanced solid tumor such as melanoma, head and neck, liver or kidney cancer. CDR3: CASSSGDFNQPQHF. Here the CDR3 DNA reads TGTGCCAGCAGTTCCGGGGACTTTAATCAGCCCCAGCATTTT.